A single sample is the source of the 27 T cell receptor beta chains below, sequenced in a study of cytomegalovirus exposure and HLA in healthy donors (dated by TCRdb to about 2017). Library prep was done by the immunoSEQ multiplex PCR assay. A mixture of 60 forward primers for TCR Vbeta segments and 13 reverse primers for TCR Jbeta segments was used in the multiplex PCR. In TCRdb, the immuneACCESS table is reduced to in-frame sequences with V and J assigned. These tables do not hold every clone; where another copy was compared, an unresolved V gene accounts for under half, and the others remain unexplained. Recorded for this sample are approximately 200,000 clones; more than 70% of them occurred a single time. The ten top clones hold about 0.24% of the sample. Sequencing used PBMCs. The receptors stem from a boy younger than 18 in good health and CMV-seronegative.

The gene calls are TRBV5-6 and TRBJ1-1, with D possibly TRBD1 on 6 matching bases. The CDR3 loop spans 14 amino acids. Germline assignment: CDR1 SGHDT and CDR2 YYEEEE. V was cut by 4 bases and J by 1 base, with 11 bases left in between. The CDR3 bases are TGTGCCAGCAGCCATGGACAGCCGAACACTGAAGCTTTCTTT. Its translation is CASSHGQPNTEAFF.

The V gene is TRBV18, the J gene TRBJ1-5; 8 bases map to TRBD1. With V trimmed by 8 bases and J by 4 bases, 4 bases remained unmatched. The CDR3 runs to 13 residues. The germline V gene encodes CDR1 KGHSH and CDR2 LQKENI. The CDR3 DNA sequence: TGTGCCAGCCGGGACAGGCCAAATCAGCCCCAGCATTTT. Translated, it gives CASRDRPNQPQHF.

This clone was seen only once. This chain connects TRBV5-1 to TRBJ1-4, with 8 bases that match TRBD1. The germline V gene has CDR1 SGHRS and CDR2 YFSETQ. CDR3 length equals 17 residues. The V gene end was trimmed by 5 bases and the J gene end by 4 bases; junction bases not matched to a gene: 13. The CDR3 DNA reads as TGCGCCAGCAGTTATTGGAGCGGACAGGGCTTTAATGAAAAACTGTTTTTT. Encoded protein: CASSYWSGQGFNEKLFF. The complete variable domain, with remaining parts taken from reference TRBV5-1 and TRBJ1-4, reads KAGVTQTPRYLIKTRGQQVTLSCSPISGHRSVSWYQQTPGQGLQFLFEYFSETQRNKGNFPGRFSGRQFSNSRSEMNVSTLELGDSALYLCASSYWSGQGFNEKLFFGSGTQLSVL.

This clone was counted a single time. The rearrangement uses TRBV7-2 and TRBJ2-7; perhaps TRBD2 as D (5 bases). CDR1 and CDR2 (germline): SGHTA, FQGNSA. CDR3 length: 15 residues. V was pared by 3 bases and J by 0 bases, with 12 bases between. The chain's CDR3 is CASSFYNRDSYEQYF. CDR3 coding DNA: TGTGCCAGCAGCTTCTACAACCGGGACTCCTACGAGCAGTACTTC.

The DNA of the CDR3 is TGTGCCAGCAGTTTAGCTTTTAGCTCCTACAATGAGCAGTTCTTC. Its protein product is CASSLAFSSYNEQFF. The rearrangement links TRBV27 to TRBJ2-1; no definite D call. This CDR3 spans 15 amino acids. Trimming cost V 2 bases and J 0 bases, with 8 bases left between them. The germline CDR1 and CDR2 sequences are MNHEY and SMNVEV (reference sequence).

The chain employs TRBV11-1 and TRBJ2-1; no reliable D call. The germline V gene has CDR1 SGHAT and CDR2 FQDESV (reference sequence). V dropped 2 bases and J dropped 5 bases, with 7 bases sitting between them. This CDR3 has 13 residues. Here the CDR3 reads CASSLSSDNEQFF. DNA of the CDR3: TGTGCCAGCAGCTTATCGAGCGACAATGAGCAGTTCTTC.

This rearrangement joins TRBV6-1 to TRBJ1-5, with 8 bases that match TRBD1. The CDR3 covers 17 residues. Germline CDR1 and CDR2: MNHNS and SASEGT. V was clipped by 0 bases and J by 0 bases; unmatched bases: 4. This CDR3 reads CASSEATGGGSNQPQHF. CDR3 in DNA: TGTGCCAGCAGTGAAGCCACAGGGGGGGGTAGCAATCAGCCCCAGCATTTT.

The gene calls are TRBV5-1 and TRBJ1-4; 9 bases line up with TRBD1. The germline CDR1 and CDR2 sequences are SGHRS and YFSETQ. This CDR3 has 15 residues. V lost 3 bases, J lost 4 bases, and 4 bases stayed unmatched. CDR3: CASSWGDRDNEKLFF. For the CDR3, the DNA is TGCGCCAGCAGCTGGGGGGACAGGGATAATGAAAAACTGTTTTTT.

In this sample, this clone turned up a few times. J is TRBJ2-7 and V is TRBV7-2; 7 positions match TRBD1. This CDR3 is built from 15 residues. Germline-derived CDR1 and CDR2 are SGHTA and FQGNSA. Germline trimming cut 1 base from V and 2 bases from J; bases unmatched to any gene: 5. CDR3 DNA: TGTGCCAGCAGCTTAGTTCAGGGGGAAGCCTACGAGCAGTACTTC. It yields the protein CASSLVQGEAYEQYF.

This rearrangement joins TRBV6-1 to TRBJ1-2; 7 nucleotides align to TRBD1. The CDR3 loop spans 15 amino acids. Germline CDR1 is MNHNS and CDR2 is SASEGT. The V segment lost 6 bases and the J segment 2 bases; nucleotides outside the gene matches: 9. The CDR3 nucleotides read TGTGCCAGCAGAACCGACAGGGTTTACAACTATGGCTACACCTTC. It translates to CASRTDRVYNYGYTF.

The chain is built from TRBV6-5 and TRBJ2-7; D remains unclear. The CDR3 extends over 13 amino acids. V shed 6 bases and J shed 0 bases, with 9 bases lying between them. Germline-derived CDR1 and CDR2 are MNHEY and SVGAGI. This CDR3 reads CASSQLSSYEQYF. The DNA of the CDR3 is TGTGCCAGCAGCCAACTAAGCTCCTACGAGCAGTACTTC.

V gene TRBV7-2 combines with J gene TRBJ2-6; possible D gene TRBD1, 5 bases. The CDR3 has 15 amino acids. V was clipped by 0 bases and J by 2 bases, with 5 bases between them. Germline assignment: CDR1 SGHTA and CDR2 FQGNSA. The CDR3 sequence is CASSLAGAGANVLTF. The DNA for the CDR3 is TGTGCCAGCAGCTTAGCAGGGGCTGGGGCCAACGTCCTGACTTTC.

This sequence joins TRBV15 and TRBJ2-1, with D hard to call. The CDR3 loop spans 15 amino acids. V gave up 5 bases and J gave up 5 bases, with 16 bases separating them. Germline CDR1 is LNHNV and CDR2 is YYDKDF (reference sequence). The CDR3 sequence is CATSDPSTFNNEQFF. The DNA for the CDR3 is TGTGCCACCAGCGACCCTAGTACCTTTAACAATGAGCAGTTCTTC.

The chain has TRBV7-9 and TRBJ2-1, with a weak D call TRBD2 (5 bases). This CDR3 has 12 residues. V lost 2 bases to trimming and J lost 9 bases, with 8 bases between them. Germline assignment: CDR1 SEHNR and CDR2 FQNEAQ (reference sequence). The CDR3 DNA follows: TGTGCCAGCAGCTTAAGACGGGGTGAGCAGTTCTTC. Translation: CASSLRRGEQFF.

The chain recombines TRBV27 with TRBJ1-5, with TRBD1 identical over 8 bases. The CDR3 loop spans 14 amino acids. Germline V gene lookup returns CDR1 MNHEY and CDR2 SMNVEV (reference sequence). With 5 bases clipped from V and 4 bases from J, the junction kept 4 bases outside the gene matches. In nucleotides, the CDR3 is TGTGCCAGCAGTCGTACAGGGGGGAATCAGCCCCAGCATTTT. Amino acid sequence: CASSRTGGNQPQHF.

CDR3: CASSERGGPGELFF. DNA for the CDR3: TGTGCCAGCAGTGAGCGGGGGGGCCCCGGGGAGCTGTTTTTT. The chain joins TRBV25-1 to TRBJ2-2, with TRBD2 matching 9 bases. V shed 3 bases and J 6 bases; nucleotides not matched to a gene: 2. Germline V gives CDR1 MGHDK, CDR2 SYGVNS. This CDR3 region has 14 residues.

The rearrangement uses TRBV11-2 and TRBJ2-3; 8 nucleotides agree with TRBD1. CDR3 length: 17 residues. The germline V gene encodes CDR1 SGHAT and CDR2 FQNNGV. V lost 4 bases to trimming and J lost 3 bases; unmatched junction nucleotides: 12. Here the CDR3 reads CASSSSQGQAWTDTQYF. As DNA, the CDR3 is TGTGCCAGCAGCTCCAGCCAGGGACAGGCTTGGACAGATACGCAGTATTTT.

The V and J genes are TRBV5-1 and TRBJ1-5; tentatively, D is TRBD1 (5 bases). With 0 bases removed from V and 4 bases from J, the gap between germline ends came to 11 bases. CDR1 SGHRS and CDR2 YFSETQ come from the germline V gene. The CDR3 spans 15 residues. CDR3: CASSLEGHKNQPQHF. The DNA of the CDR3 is TGCGCCAGCAGCTTGGAAGGACACAAAAATCAGCCCCAGCATTTT.

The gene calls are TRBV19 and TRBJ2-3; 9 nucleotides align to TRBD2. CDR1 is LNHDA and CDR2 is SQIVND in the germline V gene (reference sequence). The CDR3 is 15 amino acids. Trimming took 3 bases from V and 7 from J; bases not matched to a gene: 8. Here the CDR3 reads CASSIQRGVSNTQYF. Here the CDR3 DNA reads TGTGCCAGTAGTATCCAGCGGGGGGTGTCAAATACGCAGTATTTT.

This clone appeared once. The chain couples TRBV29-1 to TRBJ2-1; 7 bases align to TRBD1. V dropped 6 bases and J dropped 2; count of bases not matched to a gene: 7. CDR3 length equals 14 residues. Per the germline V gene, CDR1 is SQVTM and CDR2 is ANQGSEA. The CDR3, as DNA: TGCAGCGTCGGTGACAGGGACCCCTACAATGAGCAGTTCTTC. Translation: CSVGDRDPYNEQFF.

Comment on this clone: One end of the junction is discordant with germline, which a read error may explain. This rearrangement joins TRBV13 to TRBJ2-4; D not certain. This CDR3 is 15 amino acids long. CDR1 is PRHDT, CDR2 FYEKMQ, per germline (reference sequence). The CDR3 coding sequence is TGTGCCAGCAGCCACGGTCGGCAGGCCAACAACATTCAGTACTTC. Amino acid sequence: CASSHGRQANNIQYF.

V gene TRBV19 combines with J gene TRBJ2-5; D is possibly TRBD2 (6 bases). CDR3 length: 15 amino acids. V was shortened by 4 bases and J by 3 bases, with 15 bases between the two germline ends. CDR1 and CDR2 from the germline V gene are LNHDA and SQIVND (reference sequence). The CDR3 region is CASSTGLRREETQYF. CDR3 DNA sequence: TGTGCCAGTAGTACGGGACTTCGGAGGGAAGAGACCCAGTACTTC. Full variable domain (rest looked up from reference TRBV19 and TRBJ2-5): DGGITQSPKYLFRKEGQNVTLSCEQNLNHDAMYWYRQDPGQGLRLIYYSQIVNDFQKGDIAEGYSVSREKKESFPLTVTSAQKNPTAFYLCASSTGLRREETQYFGPGTRLLVL.

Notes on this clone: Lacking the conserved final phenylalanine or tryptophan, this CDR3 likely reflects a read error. CDR3 residues: CASSSPAEIYGYTV. In DNA, the CDR3 is TGTGCCAGCAGCTCCCCAGCGGAAATCTATGGCTACACCGTC. The J gene is TRBJ1-2, the V gene TRBV7-9; D gene ambiguous. The V end was cut by 4 bases, the J end by 4 bases, with 13 bases between. CDR1 and CDR2 (germline): SEHNR, FQNEAQ (reference sequence). This CDR3 comprises 14 residues.

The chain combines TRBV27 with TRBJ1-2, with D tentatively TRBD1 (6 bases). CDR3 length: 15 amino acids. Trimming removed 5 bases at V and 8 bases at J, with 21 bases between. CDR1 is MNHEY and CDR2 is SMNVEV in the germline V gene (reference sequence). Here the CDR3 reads CASSLAATGGGGYTF. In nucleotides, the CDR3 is TGTGCCAGCAGTCTGGCGGCGACAGGAGGAGGCGGCTACACCTTC.

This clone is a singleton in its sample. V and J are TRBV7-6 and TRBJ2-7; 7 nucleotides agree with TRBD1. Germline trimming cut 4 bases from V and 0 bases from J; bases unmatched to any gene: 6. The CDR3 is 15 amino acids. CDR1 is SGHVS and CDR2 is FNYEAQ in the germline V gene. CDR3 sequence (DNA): TGTGCCAGCAGCTCCGGGACAGCGAGCTCCTACGAGCAGTACTTC. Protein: CASSSGTASSYEQYF.

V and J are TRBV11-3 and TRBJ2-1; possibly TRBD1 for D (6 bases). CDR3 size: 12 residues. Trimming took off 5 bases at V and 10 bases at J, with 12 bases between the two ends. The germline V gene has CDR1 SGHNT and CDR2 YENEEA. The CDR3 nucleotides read TGTGCCAGCAGCAAACTTGGGACAGAGCAGTTCTTC. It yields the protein CASSKLGTEQFF. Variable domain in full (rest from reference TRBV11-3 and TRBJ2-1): EAGVVQSPRYKIIEKKQPVAFWCNPISGHNTLYWYLQNLGQGPELLIRYENEEAVDDSQLPKDRFSAERLKGVDSTLKIQPAELGDSAVYLCASSKLGTEQFFGPGTRLTVL.

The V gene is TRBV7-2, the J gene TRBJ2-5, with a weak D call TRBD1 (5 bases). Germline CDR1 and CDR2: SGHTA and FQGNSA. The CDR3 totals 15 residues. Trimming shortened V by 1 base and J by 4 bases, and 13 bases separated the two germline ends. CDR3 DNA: TGTGCCAGCAGCTTAGAGGGGTGGGGCAGAGAGACCCAGTACTTC. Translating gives CASSLEGWGRETQYF.